The entry that follows covers one T cell receptor beta chain sequence. Antigen specificity is unknown. Together with a sample-barcoded 5' primer, a J-beta primer mix was included in a second PCR lasting about 6 to 11 cycles. Through a template-switch adaptor with 12 random nucleotides, each cDNA molecule received a tag. Using its own MiXCR run on the 5' RACE reads, TCRdb lists one record per CDR3 protein. The repertoire holds around 1,500,000 distinct CDR3 sequences, with about 30% as singletons. The data were obtained in a study of blood T cells in healthy people across ages. PBMCs numbering at least 6 million were isolated per sample. General observations from the study: The long-lived group displayed more naive CD4+ cells, plus higher diversity, than the aged donors did. The authors considered diversity estimates from one million T cells to be underestimates.

This sequence originates from a woman aged 25 to 39 in good health. The material sequenced was blood.

CDR3 in DNA: TGTGCCAGCAGCGTCCGTAGGGAAAACACTGAAGCTTTCTTT. Amino acid sequence: CASSVRRENTEAFF. V and J are TRBV5-5 and TRBJ1-1; D unresolved. V lost 4 bases, J lost 2 bases, and 12 bases lay in between. The CDR3 sequence is 14 residues long. The V gene's germline CDR1 is SGHKS and CDR2 YYEKEE (reference sequence).